A single sample gave rise to the 13 T cell receptor beta chains below, sequenced in a study of cytomegalovirus exposure and HLA in healthy donors. The PCR contained 60 Vbeta and 13 Jbeta primers. Profiling relied on immunoSEQ multiplex PCR, and the TCRdb table lists in-frame clones only, not all of them. The sample includes approximately 220,000 clones, about 75% of them seen just once. Specimen: PBMCs. These receptors came from a male donor in good health and CMV-seronegative.

The chain joins TRBV27 to TRBJ1-2; D gene uncertain. This CDR3 is built from 14 residues. The V gene's germline CDR1 is MNHEY and CDR2 SMNVEV (reference sequence). Deletions cut 6 bases from V and 0 bases from J, with 11 bases between. The CDR3 protein is CASSPIRTNYGYTF. In DNA form, the CDR3 reads TGTGCCAGCAGCCCCATCAGGACTAACTATGGCTACACCTTC.

The chain joins TRBV11-2 to TRBJ1-1, with a weak D call TRBD1 (5 bases). Germline assignment: CDR1 SGHAT and CDR2 FQNNGV. This CDR3 comprises 13 residues. V shed 1 base and J shed 10 bases, with 13 bases lying between them. Here the CDR3 DNA reads TGTGCCAGCAGCTTAGGAGGCCAGGGTATAGCTTTCTTT. As protein: CASSLGGQGIAFF. The full variable domain, rest sourced from reference TRBV11-2 and TRBJ1-1, is EAGVAQSPRYKIIEKRQSVAFWCNPISGHATLYWYQQILGQGPKLLIQFQNNGVVDDSQLPKDRFSAERLKGVDSTLKIQPAKLEDSAVYLCASSLGGQGIAFFGQGTRLTVV.

This clone has a handful of counts. The chain recombines TRBV7-9 with TRBJ1-2; D ambiguous. V lost 8 bases and J lost 4, with 11 bases in between. Germline CDR1 and CDR2: SEHNR and FQNEAQ (reference sequence). The CDR3 length is 12 residues. CDR3: CASGWASYGYTF. DNA for the CDR3: TGTGCCAGCGGTTGGGCCTCCTATGGCTACACCTTC.

The chain is built from TRBV7-2 and TRBJ1-4; 9 bases align to TRBD1. CDR1 is SGHTA and CDR2 is FQGNSA in the germline V gene. V was pared by 5 bases and J by 8 bases, with 9 bases of the junction left unmatched. The CDR3 is made up of 15 amino acids. CDR3 loop: CASSINRGREEKLFF. For the CDR3, the DNA is TGTGCCAGCAGCATTAACAGGGGGCGGGAGGAAAAACTGTTTTTT.

This clone was observed a handful of times. This chain connects TRBV19 to TRBJ2-1, with 7 bases identical to TRBD1. Trimming removed 5 bases from V and 0 bases from J; junction bases left unmatched: 10. The CDR3 is 17 amino acids. Germline CDR1 LNHDA, CDR2 SQIVND (reference sequence). The CDR3 region is CASSAPLYRGSYNEQFF. CDR3 nucleotides: TGTGCCAGTAGTGCCCCCCTGTACAGGGGCTCCTACAATGAGCAGTTCTTC.

This clone was counted once. The rearrangement joins TRBV4-3 to TRBJ2-2, with 10 bases identical to TRBD2. Germline CDR1 is LGHNA and CDR2 is YSLEER. The trim removed 3 bases at V and 7 bases at J, leaving 8 bases unmatched. The CDR3 runs to 16 residues. This chain's CDR3 is CASSHLLAGDGGELFF. DNA for the CDR3: TGCGCCAGCAGCCATCTCCTAGCGGGAGATGGCGGGGAGCTGTTTTTT.

DNA of the CDR3: TGTGCCAGCAGCGTAGGTGGTAGCGGGGGTTCCTACAATGAGCAGTTCTTC. Protein sequence: CASSVGGSGGSYNEQFF. J is TRBJ2-1 and V is TRBV9, with 9 bases fitting TRBD2. CDR3 size: 17 residues. Germline V gene data show CDR1 as SGDLS and CDR2 as YYNGEE. With 0 bases clipped from V and 1 base from J, the junction kept 5 bases outside the gene matches.

The CDR3 here is CASSYSNEKLFF. The DNA of the CDR3 is TGTGCCAGCAGCTACTCTAATGAAAAACTGTTTTTT. V and J are TRBV11-2 and TRBJ1-4; no firm D call. Trimming removed 4 bases from V and 3 bases from J, with 3 bases in between. CDR1 and CDR2 from the germline V gene are SGHAT and FQNNGV. This CDR3 is built from 12 residues.

This chain connects TRBV5-4 to TRBJ2-7; possibly TRBD2 for D (5 bases). Trimming pared 5 bases from V and 2 bases from J, leaving 17 bases between. The germline V gene encodes CDR1 SGHNT and CDR2 YYREEE (reference sequence). The CDR3 runs to 15 residues. The CDR3 coding sequence is TGTGCCAGCAGGAGGGTCGGGGAAGGAACCTACGAGCAGTACTTC. It is translated as CASRRVGEGTYEQYF.

V gene TRBV2 combines with J gene TRBJ1-4, with 9 bases identical to TRBD1. The V gene end was trimmed by 10 bases and the J gene end by 8 bases; junction bases not matched to a gene: 5. CDR3 size: 12 residues. CDR1 and CDR2 from the germline V gene are SNHLY and FYNNEI. DNA for the CDR3: TGTGCCACACAGGGGGCAGGGGAAAAACTGTTTTTT. Translated: CATQGAGEKLFF.

The rearrangement uses TRBV19 and TRBJ2-3; TRBD1 agrees at 9 bases. Trimming at V came to 6 bases and at J to 5 bases, leaving 12 bases not matched to a gene. The germline V gene has CDR1 LNHDA and CDR2 SQIVND (reference sequence). The CDR3 has 16 residues. This CDR3 reads CASSYTTGGSGDTQYF. In DNA, the CDR3 is TGTGCCAGTAGCTACACAACAGGGGGCTCCGGAGATACGCAGTATTTT.

In this sample, this clone turned up a few times. The genes are TRBV6-4 and TRBJ2-6, with TRBD2 identical over 11 bases. This CDR3 spans 17 amino acids. The junction had 2 bases not matched to a gene; V was cut back by 4 bases and J by 0 bases. Germline V gives CDR1 MRHNA, CDR2 SNTAGT. DNA of the CDR3: TGTGCCAGCAGTGGCACTAGCGGGGGCTCTGGGGCCAACGTCCTGACTTTC. Translating gives CASSGTSGGSGANVLTF.

This chain connects TRBV19 to TRBJ1-1; perhaps TRBD1 as D (6 bases). Trimming stripped 0 bases from V and 0 bases from J, with 11 bases between. Germline V gene lookup returns CDR1 LNHDA and CDR2 SQIVND (reference sequence). The CDR3 has 16 residues. This CDR3 is CASSIEMGGLNTEAFF. The CDR3 DNA is TGTGCCAGTAGTATAGAGATGGGGGGGCTGAACACTGAAGCTTTCTTT. Drawing the rest from reference TRBV19 and TRBJ1-1, the complete variable domain is DGGITQSPKYLFRKEGQNVTLSCEQNLNHDAMYWYRQDPGQGLRLIYYSQIVNDFQKGDIAEGYSVSREKKESFPLTVTSAQKNPTAFYLCASSIEMGGLNTEAFFGQGTRLTVV.